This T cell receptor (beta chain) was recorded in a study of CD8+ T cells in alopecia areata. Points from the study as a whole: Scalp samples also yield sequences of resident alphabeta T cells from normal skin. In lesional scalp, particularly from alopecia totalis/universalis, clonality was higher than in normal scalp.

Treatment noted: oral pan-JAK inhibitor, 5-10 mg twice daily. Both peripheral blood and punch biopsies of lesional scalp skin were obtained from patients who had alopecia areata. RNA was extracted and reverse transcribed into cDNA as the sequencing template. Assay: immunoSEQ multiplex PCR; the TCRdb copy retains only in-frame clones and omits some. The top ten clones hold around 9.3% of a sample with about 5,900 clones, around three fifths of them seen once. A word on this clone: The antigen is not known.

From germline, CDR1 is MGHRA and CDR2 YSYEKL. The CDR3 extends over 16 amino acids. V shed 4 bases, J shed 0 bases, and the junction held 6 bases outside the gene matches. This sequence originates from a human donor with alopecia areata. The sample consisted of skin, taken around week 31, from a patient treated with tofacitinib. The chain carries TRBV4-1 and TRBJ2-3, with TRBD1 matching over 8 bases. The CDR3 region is CASSPMDRVSTDTQYF. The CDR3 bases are TGCGCCAGCAGCCCTATGGACAGGGTGAGCACAGATACGCAGTATTTT.